The rows below give T cell receptor beta chains drawn from one sample of a study of T-cell memory formation after mild COVID-19. A single record per CDR3 protein comes from TCRdb applying MiXCR to the 5' RACE reads. The top ten clones hold roughly 20% of a sample with hundreds of thousands of distinct CDR3 sequences, roughly 16% of them seen once. Sequenced material: PBMCs or a T cell subset sorted from them (not recorded which). The receptors stem from a man aged 18 to 30 who had mild COVID-19 (a few samples of this study predate the infection). Cell type and time point are not known. Each CDR3 is given with its conserved first and last residue. Fields, in order: V gene, D gene, clone size, J gene, CDR3 protein, CDR3 DNA. The D gene is left open where the match is weak. Some rows mark clone size as missing; the rest say once, few, many or name a class of expanded clone.

V: TRBV4-3; D: TRBD2; size: few; J: TRBJ2-2; CDR3: CASSQDFPRRGEGIGGELFF; DNA: TGCGCCAGCAGCCAAGATTTCCCCCGGCGGGGGGAAGGTATAGGCGGGGAGCTGTTTTTT
V: TRBV29-1; D: TRBD1; size: many; J: TRBJ2-4; CDR3: CSVEGQGKNIQYF; DNA: TGCAGCGTTGAAGGACAGGGAAAAAACATTCAGTACTTC
V: TRBV20-1; D: -; size: few; J: TRBJ1-3; CDR3: CSARKDGPDTIYF; DNA: TGCAGTGCTAGAAAGGACGGTCCGGACACCATATATTTT
V: TRBV6-2/TRBV6-3; D: -; size: few; J: TRBJ2-4; CDR3: CASSLRTALEKNIQYF; DNA: TGTGCCAGCAGTTTACGGACAGCCCTGGAAAAAAACATTCAGTACTTC
V: TRBV20-1; D: -; size: few; J: TRBJ1-1; CDR3: CSLGGGPTEAFF; DNA: TGCAGTCTAGGCGGGGGGCCCACTGAAGCTTTCTTT
V: TRBV20-1; D: -; size: -; J: TRBJ1-2; CDR3: CSARDSIGQSDFYGYTF; DNA: TGCAGTGCTAGAGATAGTATAGGACAGTCAGACTTCTATGGCTACACCTTC
V: TRBV6-6; D: -; size: few; J: TRBJ2-3; CDR3: CASSYSERRDTQYF; DNA: TGTGCCAGCAGTTACTCTGAACGGCGAGATACGCAGTATTTT
V: TRBV29-1; D: -; size: -; J: TRBJ2-3; CDR3: CSVEVSRDTQYF; DNA: TGCAGCGTTGAAGTTTCAAGAGATACGCAGTATTTT
V: TRBV7-8; D: -; size: -; J: TRBJ1-1; CDR3: CASSLRAISSEWAFF; DNA: TGTGCCAGCAGCCTCCGGGCCATATCCTCGGAGTGGGCTTTCTTT
V: TRBV11-3; D: -; size: few; J: TRBJ2-2; CDR3: CASSLDGELFF; DNA: TGTGCCAGCAGCTTAGACGGGGAGCTGTTTTTT
V: TRBV5-1; D: -; size: -; J: TRBJ2-3; CDR3: CASRPLTSSTDTQYF; DNA: TGCGCCAGCCGCCCTTTGACTTCTAGCACAGATACGCAGTATTTT
V: TRBV10-3; D: -; size: -; J: TRBJ1-2; CDR3: CAISKDAGSNYGYTF; DNA: TGTGCCATCAGTAAGGACGCAGGGTCTAACTATGGCTACACCTTC
V: TRBV11-2; D: -; size: few; J: TRBJ2-3; CDR3: CASSLVAPTDTQYF; DNA: TGTGCCAGCAGCTTAGTTGCGCCCACAGATACGCAGTATTTT
V: TRBV5-1; D: -; size: many; J: TRBJ1-1; CDR3: CASSPWGDLNTEAFF; DNA: TGCGCCAGCAGCCCCTGGGGGGACCTGAACACTGAAGCTTTCTTT
V: TRBV7-2; D: TRBD2; size: -; J: TRBJ2-3; CDR3: CASSTGLAGFSGRDTQYF; DNA: TGTGCCAGCAGCACCGGACTAGCGGGGTTTTCGGGTCGAGATACGCAGTATTTT
V: TRBV7-2; D: -; size: -; J: TRBJ2-2; CDR3: CASSLGADTGELFF; DNA: TGTGCCAGCAGCTTAGGTGCGGACACCGGGGAGCTGTTTTTT
V: TRBV3-1; D: -; size: few; J: TRBJ1-1; CDR3: CASSPEGTEAFF; DNA: TGTGCCAGCAGCCCCGAGGGGACTGAAGCTTTCTTT
V: TRBV5-1; D: TRBD1; size: few; J: TRBJ1-2; CDR3: CASSFGRPGQLNYGYTF; DNA: TGCGCCAGCAGCTTCGGGCGCCCGGGACAGCTTAACTATGGCTACACCTTC
V: TRBV24-1; D: -; size: many; J: TRBJ2-3; CDR3: CATSDRGSPDTQYF; DNA: TGTGCCACCAGTGATAGGGGGAGCCCAGATACGCAGTATTTT
V: TRBV7-9; D: -; size: few; J: TRBJ2-1; CDR3: CATRDRPNEQFF; DNA: TGTGCCACCCGGGACCGACCCAATGAGCAGTTCTTC
V: TRBV6-6; D: -; size: -; J: TRBJ2-1; CDR3: CASSPRRTAGNNEQFF; DNA: TGTGCCAGCAGTCCCCGAAGGACGGCCGGGAACAATGAGCAGTTCTTC
V: TRBV29-1; D: TRBD1; size: -; J: TRBJ1-2; CDR3: CSVGTGSMEPGYTF; DNA: TGCAGCGTTGGGACAGGGAGTATGGAACCCGGCTACACCTTC
V: TRBV5-1; D: -; size: few; J: TRBJ1-2; CDR3: CASSLARGGYTF; DNA: TGCGCCAGCAGCTTGGCGAGGGGTGGCTACACCTTC
V: TRBV4-1; D: -; size: -; J: TRBJ2-5; CDR3: CASRGVGEETQYF; DNA: TGCGCCAGCAGGGGCGTGGGGGAAGAGACCCAGTACTTC
V: TRBV7-2; D: -; size: -; J: TRBJ1-1; CDR3: CASSVAGSRAFF; DNA: TGTGCCAGCAGCGTTGCAGGGTCCCGAGCTTTCTTT
V: TRBV20-1; D: -; size: few; J: TRBJ1-4; CDR3: CSASKTGRNEKLFF; DNA: TGCAGTGCTAGTAAAACGGGCCGTAATGAAAAACTGTTTTTT
V: TRBV27; D: -; size: -; J: TRBJ1-1; CDR3: CASSPLVPTEAFF; DNA: TGTGCCAGCAGTCCCCTCGTACCAACTGAAGCTTTCTTT
V: TRBV7-9; D: TRBD2; size: -; J: TRBJ2-5; CDR3: CASSFASSGGRETQYF; DNA: TGTGCCAGCAGCTTCGCCTCTAGCGGGGGCCGGGAGACCCAGTACTTC
V: TRBV25-1; D: -; size: -; J: TRBJ2-7; CDR3: CASQRGWEQYF; DNA: TGTGCCAGCCAACGGGGGTGGGAGCAGTACTTC
V: TRBV7-3; D: -; size: few; J: TRBJ2-3; CDR3: CASSLTAGPTDTQYF; DNA: TGTGCCAGCAGCTTAACTGCGGGGCCCACAGATACGCAGTATTTT
V: TRBV11-3; D: TRBD2; size: -; J: TRBJ2-1; CDR3: CASSLLAGDEQFF; DNA: TGTGCCAGCAGTCTCCTCGCGGGGGATGAGCAGTTCTTC
V: TRBV7-2; D: TRBD1; size: -; J: TRBJ2-3; CDR3: CASSSQGQLPTDTQYF; DNA: TGTGCCAGCAGCTCCCAGGGACAGTTGCCTACAGATACGCAGTATTTT
V: TRBV3-1; D: -; size: -; J: TRBJ2-1; CDR3: CATSGTNLYNEKFF; DNA: TGTGCCACCAGTGGGACAAACCTCTACAATGAGAAGTTCTTC
V: TRBV5-1; D: TRBD1; size: -; J: TRBJ2-5; CDR3: CASSWGTGDQETQYF; DNA: TGCGCCAGCAGCTGGGGGACAGGGGACCAAGAGACCCAGTACTTC
V: TRBV28; D: -; size: few; J: TRBJ2-1; CDR3: CASTLQVSYNEQFF; DNA: TGTGCCAGCACCCTACAGGTTTCCTACAATGAGCAGTTCTTC
V: TRBV4-1; D: -; size: -; J: TRBJ2-1; CDR3: CASSQGGTSYNEQFF; DNA: TGCGCCAGCAGCCAAGGGGGGACCTCCTACAATGAGCAGTTCTTC